One TCR beta chain is described in this entry. This specimen belongs to a study of blood T cell repertoires in COVID-19. Germline V CDR1 and CDR2: SGDLS, YYNGEE. The CDR3 has 14 amino acids. Between the trimmed V and J ends, which lost 2 bases and 1 base, there was a span of 9 bases. Sequenced by immunoSEQ multiplex PCR; TCRdb stores in-frame clones only, minus some. The sample has 150,000 to 200,000 clones; 80% to 95% are singletons. The receptor was derived from an older woman with COVID-19, enrolled during active disease. Sequencing used peripheral blood. The chain recombines TRBV9 with TRBJ1-1; D may be TRBD1 (5 bases). DNA for the CDR3: TGTGCCAGCAGCGTTGGACATCAGAACACTGAAGCTTTCTTT. This encodes CASSVGHQNTEAFF.